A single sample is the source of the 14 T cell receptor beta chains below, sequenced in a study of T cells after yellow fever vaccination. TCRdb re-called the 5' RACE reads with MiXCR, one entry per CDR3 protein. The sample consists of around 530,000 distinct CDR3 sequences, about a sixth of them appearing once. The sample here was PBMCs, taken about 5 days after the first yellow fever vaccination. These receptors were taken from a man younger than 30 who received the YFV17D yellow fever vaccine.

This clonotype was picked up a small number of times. The CDR3 reads CASSLGEKETQYF. The CDR3 DNA reads TGTGCCAGCAGCTTAGGAGAAAAGGAGACCCAGTACTTC. The chain employs TRBV7-7 and TRBJ2-5; D is unresolved. V lost 1 base, J lost 5 bases, and 8 bases lay in between. The CDR3 runs 13 residues. Per the germline V gene, CDR1 is SSHAT and CDR2 is FNYEAQ (reference sequence).

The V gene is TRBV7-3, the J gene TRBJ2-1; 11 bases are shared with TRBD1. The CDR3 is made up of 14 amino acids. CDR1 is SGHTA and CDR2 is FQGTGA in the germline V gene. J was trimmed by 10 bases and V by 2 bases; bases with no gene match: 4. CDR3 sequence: CASSLSDRGQEQFF. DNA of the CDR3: TGTGCCAGCAGCTTATCGGACAGGGGGCAGGAGCAGTTCTTC.

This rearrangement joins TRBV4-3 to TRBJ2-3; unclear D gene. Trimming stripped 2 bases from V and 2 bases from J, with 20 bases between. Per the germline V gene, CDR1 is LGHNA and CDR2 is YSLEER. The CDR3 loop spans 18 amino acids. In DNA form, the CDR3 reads TGCGCCAGCAGCCAAATGGCCCGCTTGTTCGGGCCCACAGATACGCAGTATTTT. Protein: CASSQMARLFGPTDTQYF.

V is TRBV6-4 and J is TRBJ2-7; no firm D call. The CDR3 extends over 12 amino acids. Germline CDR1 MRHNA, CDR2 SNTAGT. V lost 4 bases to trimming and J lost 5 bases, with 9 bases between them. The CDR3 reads CASSAKNHEQYV. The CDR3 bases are TGTGCCAGCAGTGCTAAGAACCACGAGCAGTACGTC.

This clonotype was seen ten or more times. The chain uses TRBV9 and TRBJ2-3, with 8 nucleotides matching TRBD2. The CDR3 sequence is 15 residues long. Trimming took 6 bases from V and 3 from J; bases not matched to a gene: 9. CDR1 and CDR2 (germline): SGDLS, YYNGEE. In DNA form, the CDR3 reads TGTGCCAGCAACCCCGGGACTAGGTGGACAGATACGCAGTATTTT. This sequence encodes CASNPGTRWTDTQYF.

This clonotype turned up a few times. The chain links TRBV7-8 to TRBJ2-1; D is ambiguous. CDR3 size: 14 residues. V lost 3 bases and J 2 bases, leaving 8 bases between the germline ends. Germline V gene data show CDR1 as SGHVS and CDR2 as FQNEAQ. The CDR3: CASSFQAPYNEQFF. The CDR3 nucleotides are TGTGCCAGCAGCTTCCAGGCCCCCTACAATGAGCAGTTCTTC.

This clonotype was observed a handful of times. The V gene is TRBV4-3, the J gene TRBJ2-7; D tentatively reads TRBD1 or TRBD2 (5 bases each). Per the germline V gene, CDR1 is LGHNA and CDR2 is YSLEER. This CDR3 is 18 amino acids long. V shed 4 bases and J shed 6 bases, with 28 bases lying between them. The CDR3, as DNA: TGCGCCAGCAGCCCCCTAATGATAAGGGACGGTGACGGTGGCGAGCAGTACTTC. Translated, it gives CASSPLMIRDGDGGEQYF.

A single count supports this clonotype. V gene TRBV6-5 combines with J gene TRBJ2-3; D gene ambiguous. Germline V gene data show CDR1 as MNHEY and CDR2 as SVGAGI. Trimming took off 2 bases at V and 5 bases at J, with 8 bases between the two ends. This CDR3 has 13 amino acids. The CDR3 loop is CASSYRWGDTQYF. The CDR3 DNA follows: TGTGCCAGCAGTTACCGATGGGGAGATACGCAGTATTTT.

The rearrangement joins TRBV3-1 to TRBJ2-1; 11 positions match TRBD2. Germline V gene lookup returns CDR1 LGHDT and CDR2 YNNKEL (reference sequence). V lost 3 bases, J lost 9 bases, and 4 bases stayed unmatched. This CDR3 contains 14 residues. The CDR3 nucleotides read TGTGCCAGCAGCCATCTAGCGGGGGGTGGTGAGCAGTTCTTC. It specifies CASSHLAGGGEQFF.

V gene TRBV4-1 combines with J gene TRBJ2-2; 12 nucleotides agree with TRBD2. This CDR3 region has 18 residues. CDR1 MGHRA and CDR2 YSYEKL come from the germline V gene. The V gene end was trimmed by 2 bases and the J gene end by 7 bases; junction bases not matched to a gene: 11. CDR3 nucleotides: TGCGCCAGCAGCCAACACCCGCTAGCGGGGGGGGTCGTCGGGGAGCTGTTTTTT. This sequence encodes CASSQHPLAGGVVGELFF.

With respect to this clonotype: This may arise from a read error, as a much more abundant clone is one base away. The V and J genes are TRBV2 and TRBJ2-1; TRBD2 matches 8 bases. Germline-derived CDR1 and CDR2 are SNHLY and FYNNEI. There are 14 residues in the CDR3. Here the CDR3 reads CSSMGWTGGNEQFF. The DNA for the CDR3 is TGTTCCAGCATGGGGTGGACGGGGGGGAATGAGCAGTTCTTC.

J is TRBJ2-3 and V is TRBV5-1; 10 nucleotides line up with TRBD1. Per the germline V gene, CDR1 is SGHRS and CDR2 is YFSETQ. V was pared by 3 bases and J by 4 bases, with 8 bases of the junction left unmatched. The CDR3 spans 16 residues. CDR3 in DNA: TGCGCCAGCAGCTCCCCAGGACAGGGGGAGGCAGATACGCAGTATTTT. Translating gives CASSSPGQGEADTQYF. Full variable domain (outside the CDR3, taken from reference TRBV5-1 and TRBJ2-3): KAGVTQTPRYLIKTRGQQVTLSCSPISGHRSVSWYQQTPGQGLQFLFEYFSETQRNKGNFPGRFSGRQFSNSRSEMNVSTLELGDSALYLCASSSPGQGEADTQYFGPGTRLTVL.

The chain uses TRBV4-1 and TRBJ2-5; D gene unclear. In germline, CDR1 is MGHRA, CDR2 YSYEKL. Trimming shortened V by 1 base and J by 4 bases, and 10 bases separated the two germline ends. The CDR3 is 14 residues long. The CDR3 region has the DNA TGCGCCAGCAGCCAAGTGGTGGGTTTAGAGACCCAGTACTTC. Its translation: CASSQVVGLETQYF.

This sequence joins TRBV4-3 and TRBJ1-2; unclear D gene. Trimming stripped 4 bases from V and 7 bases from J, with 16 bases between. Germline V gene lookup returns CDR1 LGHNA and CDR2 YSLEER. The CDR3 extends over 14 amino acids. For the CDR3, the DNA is TGCGCCAGCAGCCCCGCGTTAAAAGGAACTGGCTACACCTTC. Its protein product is CASSPALKGTGYTF.